These 25 T cell receptor beta chains share one sample of origin, sequenced in a study of cytomegalovirus exposure and HLA in healthy donors. The PCR used 60 Vbeta and 13 Jbeta primers. Sequencing was performed with immunoSEQ multiplex PCR; in TCRdb, only in-frame clones are kept and a portion is missing. The sample shows 90,000 to 130,000 clones, nearly 75% of them seen only once. Sequencing input: PBMCs. The receptor source for this set is a man aged 25-45 years in good health and CMV-seropositive.

This clone was seen just once. An end of the junction differs from the germline gene, which may be a read error. CDR3 sequence (DNA): TGTTCCAGCAGCTTATTCGGAGATGAGCAGTTCTTC. It yields the protein CSSSLFGDEQFF. The rearrangement joins TRBV7-9 to TRBJ2-1; D gene ambiguous. This CDR3 has 12 amino acids. Per the germline V gene, CDR1 is SEHNR and CDR2 is FQNEAQ (reference sequence). Full variable domain (remainder filled in from reference TRBV7-9 and TRBJ2-1): DTGVSQNPRHKITKRGQNVTFRCDPISEHNRLYWYRQTLGQGPEFLTYFQNEAQLEKSRLLSDRFSAERPKGSFSTLEIQRTEQGDSAMYLCSSSLFGDEQFFGPGTRLTVL.

This clone was counted a few times. This sequence joins TRBV29-1 and TRBJ1-2; D is uncertain. The V gene lost 7 bases and the J gene lost 4 bases, with 16 bases spanning the gap. The CDR3 contains 13 residues. The germline V gene encodes CDR1 SQVTM and CDR2 ANQGSEA. The CDR3 region has the DNA TGCAGCGCCCGGGAAGGGAGTGGCTATGGCTACACCTTC. The encoded protein is CSAREGSGYGYTF.

As for this clone: A read error may produce the germline difference seen at one junction end. CDR3 residues: CASSETQDSCNEQFF. CDR3 coding DNA: TGTGCCAGCAGTGAAACTCAGGACTCCTGCAATGAGCAGTTCTTC. The V call is TRBV2, the J call TRBJ2-1; a weak D match, TRBD2 (5 bases). CDR1 and CDR2 from the germline V gene are SNHLY and FYNNEI. The length of the CDR3 is 15 residues.

The rearrangement uses TRBV6-5 and TRBJ2-7; 7 bases agree with TRBD1. The CDR3 loop spans 15 amino acids. The V and J ends lost 5 bases and 7 bases, in that order; junction bases with no gene match: 14. Looked up from germline, CDR1 is MNHEY and CDR2 is SVGAGI. In DNA, the CDR3 is TGTGCCAGCAGTGTACGTTCGGGCAGGGGGTTTGAGCAGTACTTC. It yields the protein CASSVRSGRGFEQYF.

The chain combines TRBV11-3 with TRBJ2-5; TRBD1 matches 9 bases. The CDR3 is 15 residues long. Unmatched junction bases numbered 0, after V lost 1 base and J lost 0 bases. Germline V gene data show CDR1 as SGHNT and CDR2 as YENEEA. In nucleotides, the CDR3 is TGTGCCAGCAGCTTAGGGACAGGGGACCAAGAGACCCAGTACTTC. It codes for CASSLGTGDQETQYF.

J is TRBJ2-5 and V is TRBV4-3, with TRBD1 identical over 8 bases. This CDR3 region has 15 residues. The V gene's germline CDR1 is LGHNA and CDR2 YSLEER. With V trimmed by 1 base and J by 2 bases, 3 bases remained unmatched. The CDR3 loop is CASSQGNRGQETQYF. The CDR3 DNA sequence: TGCGCCAGCAGCCAAGGAAACAGGGGGCAAGAGACCCAGTACTTC.

The rearrangement joins TRBV5-4 to TRBJ1-2; D gene unclear. Per the germline V gene, CDR1 is SGHNT and CDR2 is YYREEE (reference sequence). The CDR3 sequence is 13 residues long. The ends were cut back, 6 bases at V and 6 bases at J, with 15 bases in the middle. CDR3 region: CASTQDPRDGYTF. DNA of the CDR3: TGTGCCAGCACCCAGGACCCGAGGGATGGCTACACCTTC.

The gene calls are TRBV2 and TRBJ2-2; 10 bases agree with TRBD1. CDR3 length equals 15 residues. The J segment lost 5 bases and the V segment lost 1 base, leaving 1 base of the junction unmatched. Germline CDR1 SNHLY, CDR2 FYNNEI. In DNA, the CDR3 is TGTGCCAGCAGTGAAGGGACAGGGGGGACCGGGGAGCTGTTTTTT. Protein product: CASSEGTGGTGELFF.

CDR3 sequence (DNA): TGTGCCAGCAGTTACTACGGGGGCTACGAGCAGTACTTC. Translated: CASSYYGGYEQYF. This chain connects TRBV6-5 to TRBJ2-7; D possibly corresponds to TRBD2 (6 bases). Trimming took off 1 base at V and 3 bases at J, with 7 bases between the two ends. The CDR3 consists of 13 residues. Germline loops: CDR1 MNHEY, CDR2 SVGAGI.

The genes are TRBV7-6 and TRBJ1-3, with TRBD1 as a possible D gene (5 bases). This CDR3 has 17 residues. Germline assignment: CDR1 SGHVS and CDR2 FNYEAQ. Trimming removed 1 base at V and 0 bases at J, with 13 bases between. The CDR3 spells CASSLDPPGFSGNTIYF. CDR3 bases: TGTGCCAGCAGCTTAGACCCCCCAGGGTTCTCTGGAAACACCATATATTTT.

Only a few counts were recorded for this clone. The V call is TRBV7-9, the J call TRBJ2-5; 9 bases agree with TRBD2. Germline V gene data show CDR1 as SEHNR and CDR2 as FQNEAQ (reference sequence). Unmatched junction bases numbered 2, after V lost 1 base and J lost 2 bases. This CDR3 comprises 15 residues. This chain's CDR3 is CASSLVAGVQETQYF. CDR3 coding DNA: TGTGCCAGCAGCTTAGTAGCGGGGGTACAAGAGACCCAGTACTTC.

The chain is built from TRBV5-4 and TRBJ2-5, with D tentatively TRBD1 (5 bases). The CDR3 consists of 14 residues. CDR1 SGHNT and CDR2 YYREEE come from the germline V gene (reference sequence). Trimming pared 0 bases from V and 5 bases from J, leaving 11 bases between. The CDR3, as DNA: TGTGCCAGCAGCTTGGAGGGGAAAGGCGAGACCCAGTACTTC. This codes for CASSLEGKGETQYF.

This CDR3 reads CAWTPGGNTEAFF. CDR3 DNA sequence: TGTGCCTGGACTCCCGGGGGGAACACTGAAGCTTTCTTT. The chain joins TRBV30 to TRBJ1-1; tentative D call: TRBD1 (5 bases). The germline V gene encodes CDR1 GTSNPN and CDR2 SVGIG (reference sequence). V was shortened by 4 bases and J by 1 base, with 10 bases between the two germline ends. The CDR3 loop spans 13 amino acids.

This clone was found once. This chain joins TRBV28 and TRBJ1-2; tentatively, D is TRBD1 (6 bases). Germline assignment: CDR1 MDHEN and CDR2 SYDVKM. The CDR3 runs 14 residues. Trimming stripped 7 bases from V and 3 bases from J, with 15 bases between. The CDR3 DNA reads as TGTGCCAGCACGGCAGGGGCCAATTACTATGGCTACACCTTC. It encodes CASTAGANYYGYTF.

The V and J genes are TRBV6-5 and TRBJ1-1; 8 bases fit TRBD1. J gave up 4 bases and V 8 bases, and 9 bases lay outside the gene matches. The length of the CDR3 is 14 residues. Germline CDR1 and CDR2: MNHEY and SVGAGI. The DNA for the CDR3 is TGTGCCAGCTCGGCCGGGACAGGCGCCACTGAAGCTTTCTTT. Its translation is CASSAGTGATEAFF.

The chain uses TRBV7-2 and TRBJ2-7; 12 bases fit TRBD1. V shed 4 bases and J 4 bases; nucleotides not matched to a gene: 2. Germline CDR1 SGHTA, CDR2 FQGNSA. The CDR3 runs 14 residues. CDR3 loop: CASSSGQGAYEQYF. The CDR3 DNA is TGTGCCAGCAGCTCGGGACAGGGGGCTTACGAGCAGTACTTC.

The V gene is TRBV5-1, the J gene TRBJ1-2; 8 positions agree with TRBD1. CDR1 and CDR2 (germline): SGHRS, YFSETQ. The CDR3 has 16 residues. V shed 0 bases, J shed 10 bases, and the junction held 14 bases outside the gene matches. The CDR3 reads CASSLASNTGGRDYTF. The CDR3 DNA is TGCGCCAGCAGCTTGGCCTCAAATACAGGGGGGAGAGACTACACCTTC.

The V call is TRBV5-4, the J call TRBJ2-7; maybe TRBD1 (6 bases). Germline loops: CDR1 SGHNT, CDR2 YYREEE (reference sequence). CDR3 length: 14 residues. Deletions cut 0 bases from V and 2 bases from J, with 9 bases between. The CDR3: CASSLEDSTYEQYF. The DNA for the CDR3 is TGTGCCAGCAGCTTGGAGGACAGCACCTACGAGCAGTACTTC.

The chain is built from TRBV4-2 and TRBJ1-2, with a tentative D call TRBD1 (6 bases). The germline V gene has CDR1 LGHNA and CDR2 YNFKEQ. Trimming left V 1 base short and J 4 bases short, with 7 bases between. The CDR3 spans 13 residues. CDR3 nucleotide sequence: TGTGCCAGCAGCCAAGGACAGGTCTATGGCTACACCTTC. This translates into CASSQGQVYGYTF.

The chain combines TRBV30 with TRBJ1-2; the D gene is possibly TRBD1 (6 bases). Germline V gene lookup returns CDR1 GTSNPN and CDR2 SVGIG (reference sequence). The V end lost 4 bases, the J end lost 5 bases, and 20 bases lay between the germline ends. The CDR3 length is 15 residues. The CDR3 sequence: CAWTKDSPLFYGYTF. Written as DNA, the CDR3 is TGTGCCTGGACTAAGGACAGCCCGCTTTTTTATGGCTACACCTTC.

The gene calls are TRBV19 and TRBJ2-6, with 8 bases matching TRBD1. The germline CDR1 and CDR2 sequences are LNHDA and SQIVND (reference sequence). CDR3 size: 17 residues. The V and J ends lost 5 bases and 2 bases, in that order; junction bases with no gene match: 8. The DNA for the CDR3 is TGTGCCAGTAGTGAGGGACAGGTCTACGCTGGGGCCAACGTCCTGACTTTC. This gives the protein CASSEGQVYAGANVLTF.

V is TRBV27 and J is TRBJ1-2, with 8 bases that match TRBD1. The CDR3 has 14 amino acids. Looked up from germline, CDR1 is MNHEY and CDR2 is SMNVEV (reference sequence). After removal of 3 bases from V and 4 bases from J, the junction contained 4 bases not matched to a gene. CDR3: CASSLGQEVYGYTF. In nucleotides, the CDR3 is TGTGCCAGCAGTTTGGGACAGGAGGTCTATGGCTACACCTTC.

This rearrangement joins TRBV6-6 to TRBJ1-2, with D unclear. Germline CDR1 MNHNY, CDR2 SVGAGI (reference sequence). This CDR3 is built from 12 residues. V lost 8 bases and J lost 4, with 11 bases in between. The CDR3 coding sequence is TGTGCCAGCGCTGAGACTGCCTATGGCTACACCTTC. Amino acid sequence: CASAETAYGYTF.

Concerning this clone itself: One end of the junction does not line up with germline, which may come from a read error. The sample has other DNA sequences that encode this CDR3 too. The chain employs TRBV27 and TRBJ2-7; possible D gene TRBD2, 5 bases. The CDR3 totals 15 residues. CDR1 and CDR2 (germline): MNHEY, SMNVEV (reference sequence). Here the CDR3 DNA reads TGTGCCAGCAGTCCGGCGGCGGGTTTACCCTACGAGCAGTACTTT. Its protein product is CASSPAAGLPYEQYF.

This chain connects TRBV4-1 to TRBJ2-5; no clear D. Germline V lookup: CDR1 MGHRA, CDR2 YSYEKL. CDR3 length equals 14 residues. V was clipped by 1 base and J by 2 bases, with 8 bases between them. CDR3 amino acids: CASSQVAEQETQYF. As DNA, the CDR3 is TGCGCCAGCAGCCAAGTTGCGGAACAAGAGACCCAGTACTTC.